The rows below give T cell receptor beta chains drawn from one sample of a study of shared clonotypes between healthy human individuals. Profiling relied on immunoSEQ multiplex PCR, and the TCRdb table lists in-frame clones only, not all of them. The sample has some 2,100,000 clones; approximately 94% are singletons. Source material: naive CD8+ T cells from PBMCs. The receptors come from a man aged 18 to 29 in good health. Some clones in this sample may be carry-over from other donors' samples. The CDR3 runs from the conserved cysteine through the conserved F or W. The order of the fields is D gene, V gene, clone size, J gene, CDR3 DNA, CDR3 protein. A D gene is named only where the DNA matches it firmly. For some rows the clone size is stated as once, few or many, or as a class when expanded; others skip it.

D gene: TRBD2; V gene: TRBV27; clone size: NA; J gene: TRBJ2-7; CDR3 DNA: TGTGCCAGCAGTTTCGGGACTAGCGCCTACGAGCAGTACTTC; CDR3 protein: CASSFGTSAYEQYF
D gene: NA; V gene: TRBV7-3; clone size: once; J gene: TRBJ2-5; CDR3 DNA: TGTGCCAGCAGCTCGGACTACCAAGAGACCCAGTACTTC; CDR3 protein: CASSSDYQETQYF
D gene: TRBD2; V gene: TRBV29-1; clone size: once; J gene: TRBJ2-1; CDR3 DNA: TGCAGCGTGGAAGCGGGAAGGTCCTACAATGAGCAGTTCTTC; CDR3 protein: CSVEAGRSYNEQFF
D gene: NA; V gene: TRBV10-3; clone size: once; J gene: TRBJ1-2; CDR3 DNA: NA; CDR3 protein: CAISELMGFGAGYGYTF
D gene: NA; V gene: TRBV6-1; clone size: NA; J gene: TRBJ2-7; CDR3 DNA: TGTGCCAGCAGTGAAGTGAGGGCGTACGAGCAGTACTTC; CDR3 protein: CASSEVRAYEQYF
D gene: NA; V gene: TRBV10-2; clone size: NA; J gene: TRBJ2-3; CDR3 DNA: TGCGCCAGCAGTGAGTCCCTTAACTTGATCTCAACTAGCACAGATACGCAGTATTTT; CDR3 protein: CASSESLNLISTSTDTQYF
D gene: TRBD2; V gene: TRBV5-6; clone size: NA; J gene: TRBJ2-1; CDR3 DNA: TGTGCCAGCAGTCGGGGGGGCCGAAATAATGAGCAGTTCTTC; CDR3 protein: CASSRGGRNNEQFF
D gene: NA; V gene: TRBV28; clone size: NA; J gene: TRBJ2-7; CDR3 DNA: TGTGCCAGCAGTTTTTGGTCGGGAGACTCCTACGAGCAGTACTTC; CDR3 protein: CASSFWSGDSYEQYF
D gene: NA; V gene: TRBV28; clone size: NA; J gene: TRBJ2-7; CDR3 DNA: TGTGCCAGCAGTTTCGGGCAGGAGCTGGCCTACGAGCAGTACTTC; CDR3 protein: CASSFGQELAYEQYF
D gene: TRBD2; V gene: TRBV27; clone size: NA; J gene: TRBJ2-5; CDR3 DNA: TGTGCCAGCAGTTCACCGGGACTAGCGGGAGTGCAAGAGACCCAGTACTTC; CDR3 protein: CASSSPGLAGVQETQYF
D gene: NA; V gene: TRBV7-6; clone size: NA; J gene: TRBJ2-7; CDR3 DNA: TGTGCCAGCAGCACAAAGATTGGGGCTTACGAGCAGTACTTC; CDR3 protein: CASSTKIGAYEQYF
D gene: NA; V gene: TRBV9; clone size: NA; J gene: TRBJ1-2; CDR3 DNA: TGTGCCAGCAGCGTAGTAGGGAATCATGGCTACACCTTC; CDR3 protein: CASSVVGNHGYTF
D gene: NA; V gene: TRBV28; clone size: NA; J gene: TRBJ2-7; CDR3 DNA: TGTGCCAGCAGTGCTATACATCGTCCCTCCTACGAGCAGTACTTC; CDR3 protein: CASSAIHRPSYEQYF
D gene: NA; V gene: TRBV4-2; clone size: NA; J gene: TRBJ1-1; CDR3 DNA: TGTGCCAGCAGCCTGGCTTTGGTAGGGGCCACTGAAGCTTTCTTT; CDR3 protein: CASSLALVGATEAFF
D gene: TRBD1; V gene: TRBV11-2; clone size: NA; J gene: TRBJ2-1; CDR3 DNA: TGTGCCAGCAGCTTATACGCCGACAGGGGGGAATACAATGAGCAGTTCTTC; CDR3 protein: CASSLYADRGEYNEQFF
D gene: TRBD1; V gene: TRBV7-6; clone size: NA; J gene: TRBJ2-7; CDR3 DNA: TGTGCCACCTCCCCGACAGGGCTTTTCTACGAGCAGTACTTC; CDR3 protein: CATSPTGLFYEQYF
D gene: NA; V gene: TRBV6-5; clone size: NA; J gene: TRBJ2-7; CDR3 DNA: TGTGCCAGCGGGTACAGGGGGGGGACCTACGAGCAGTACTTC; CDR3 protein: CASGYRGGTYEQYF
D gene: NA; V gene: TRBV30; clone size: NA; J gene: TRBJ1-2; CDR3 DNA: TGTGCCTGGAACCTAGGATTTTTTGGCTACACCTTC; CDR3 protein: CAWNLGFFGYTF
D gene: TRBD1; V gene: TRBV28; clone size: once; J gene: TRBJ1-2; CDR3 DNA: TGTGCCAGCAGCACCCGGAGACAGGGGGACTATGGCTACACCTTC; CDR3 protein: CASSTRRQGDYGYTF
D gene: TRBD2; V gene: TRBV7-8; clone size: once; J gene: TRBJ2-2; CDR3 DNA: TGTGCCAGCAGCTTCGGCGCGGGAGGGCATCGCGGGGAGCTGTTTTTT; CDR3 protein: CASSFGAGGHRGELFF
D gene: TRBD1; V gene: TRBV5-1; clone size: NA; J gene: TRBJ2-7; CDR3 DNA: TGCGCCAGCAGCTCCGACAGGGTCCTTCCCTACGAGCAGTACTTC; CDR3 protein: CASSSDRVLPYEQYF
D gene: NA; V gene: TRBV25-1; clone size: NA; J gene: TRBJ2-7; CDR3 DNA: TGTGCCAGCACCCCAGGGGTTGGGGGCCCAAGCTCCTACGAGCAGTACTTC; CDR3 protein: CASTPGVGGPSSYEQYF
D gene: NA; V gene: TRBV7-9; clone size: once; J gene: TRBJ2-5; CDR3 DNA: TGTGCCAGCAGCCGTTCGGGGGGCGGACAAGAGACCCAGTACTTC; CDR3 protein: CASSRSGGGQETQYF
D gene: TRBD2; V gene: TRBV27; clone size: once; J gene: TRBJ2-2; CDR3 DNA: TGTGCCAGCAGGGGGACTAGCTTAGGGCCCGGGGAGCTGTTTTTT; CDR3 protein: CASRGTSLGPGELFF
D gene: NA; V gene: TRBV6-5; clone size: NA; J gene: TRBJ2-7; CDR3 DNA: TGTGCCAGCAGTTACGGGCCCCGGGGGCCCTACGAGCAGTACTTC; CDR3 protein: CASSYGPRGPYEQYF
D gene: NA; V gene: TRBV15; clone size: NA; J gene: TRBJ2-7; CDR3 DNA: TGTGCCACCAGCCCCCAATTACGGAGCTCTACCTACGAGCAGTACTTC; CDR3 protein: CATSPQLRSSTYEQYF
D gene: NA; V gene: TRBV27; clone size: NA; J gene: TRBJ2-7; CDR3 DNA: TGTGCCAGCAGTTTATCTGGGGCCGAGCAGTACTTC; CDR3 protein: CASSLSGAEQYF
D gene: TRBD2; V gene: TRBV6-6; clone size: NA; J gene: TRBJ2-2; CDR3 DNA: TGTGCCAGCATGTCTAGCGGGAGACCCGGGGAGCTGTTTTTT; CDR3 protein: CASMSSGRPGELFF
D gene: TRBD1; V gene: TRBV9; clone size: NA; J gene: TRBJ2-1; CDR3 DNA: TGTGCCAGCAGCCTTGACAGGGGGAGCAATGAGCAGTTCTTC; CDR3 protein: CASSLDRGSNEQFF
D gene: NA; V gene: TRBV27; clone size: NA; J gene: TRBJ2-1; CDR3 DNA: TGTGCCAGCAGAATAGCCAAGACTAGTTTCAATGAGCAGTTCTTC; CDR3 protein: CASRIAKTSFNEQFF
D gene: NA; V gene: TRBV7-2; clone size: NA; J gene: TRBJ2-7; CDR3 DNA: TGTGCCAGCAGCTTCGCCGGCAGTTACTCCTACGAGCAGTACTTC; CDR3 protein: CASSFAGSYSYEQYF